This TCR beta chain is from a study of blood T cell repertoires in COVID-19. Overall study context: From T cells, B-cell-depleted T cells, or PBMCs came the material, which was cDNA or gDNA.

Methods used by the authors: It was from reference gene primer amplification that nucleated cell counts were estimated. The protocol was immunoSEQ multiplex PCR, while the TCRdb copy is restricted to in-frame clones and leaves out a portion. For V, J and clone size, that table is used; D and trimming come from the DNA. Of a few hundred thousand clones listed, 70% to 90% are singletons. The source is a woman between 50 and 59 years old with COVID-19, enrolled during active disease. The specimen was peripheral blood.

CDR3 DNA sequence: TGTGCCAGCAAGGTGGGGCCGAGCACAGATACGCAGTATTTT. It translates to CASKVGPSTDTQYF. V is TRBV2 and J is TRBJ2-3; TRBD1 might be the D (5 bases). The CDR3 is 14 amino acids. V was shortened by 7 bases and J by 0 bases, with 11 bases between the two germline ends. Per germline, CDR1 SNHLY and CDR2 FYNNEI.